These 16 T cell receptor beta chains share one sample of origin, sequenced in a study of blood T cell repertoires in COVID-19. Produced via immunoSEQ multiplex PCR; TCRdb's table is partial and in-frame only. This sample has 24,000 or so clones, with approximately 79% found just once. The sample consisted of peripheral blood. The source of these receptors is a woman aged 80 or over with acute or convalescent COVID-19.

This chain uses TRBV7-9 with TRBJ2-5; TRBD1 is a possible D gene (6 bases). Trimming took off 0 bases at V and 4 bases at J, with 12 bases between the two ends. This CDR3 contains 15 residues. Looked up from germline, CDR1 is SEHNR and CDR2 is FQNEAQ (reference sequence). Here the CDR3 DNA reads TGTGCCAGCAGCTTAGCGGGCAGGGGCAGAGAGACCCAGTACTTC. It codes for CASSLAGRGRETQYF.

The chain employs TRBV11-2 and TRBJ2-7, with D perhaps matching TRBD2 (6 bases). The CDR3 covers 14 residues. The germline gives CDR1 SGHAT, CDR2 FQNNGV. The V end was cut by 1 base, the J end by 7 bases, with 14 bases between. The CDR3 DNA is TGTGCCAGCAGCTTAGGGACTACAAACGTGGAGCAGTACTTC. Translation gives CASSLGTTNVEQYF.

The rearrangement links TRBV3-1 (or the pseudogene TRBV3-2) to TRBJ1-6; TRBD1 matches at 8 bases. The CDR3 is 19 amino acids. Germline V gene data show CDR1 as LGHDT and CDR2 as YNNKEL (reference sequence). After removal of 4 bases from V and 2 bases from J, the junction contained 13 bases not matched to a gene. The CDR3 nucleotides read TGTGCCAGCAGCCCTATTAGAGCAGGGGGCGCAACCTATAATTCACCCCTCCACTTT. Residues: CASSPIRAGGATYNSPLHF.

This clone showed up just once. The V gene is TRBV18, the J gene TRBJ2-7; D is unclear. The CDR3 runs 15 residues. V lost 6 bases, J lost 0 bases, and 15 bases lay in between. CDR1 and CDR2 (germline): KGHSH, LQKENI. In DNA, the CDR3 is TGTGCCAGCTCCATCGCCCGAGGTTTCTCCTACGAGCAGTACTTC. This encodes CASSIARGFSYEQYF.

The V call is TRBV5-4, the J call TRBJ1-4; 12 bases line up with TRBD1. Losses at the gene ends were 4 bases for V and 10 bases for J; bases not matched to a gene: 5. Germline CDR1 is SGHNT and CDR2 is YYREEE (reference sequence). The CDR3 is 14 amino acids. Written as DNA, the CDR3 is TGTGCCAGCAGCCCCGGGACAGGGGGCGCAAAACTGTTTTTT. It is translated as CASSPGTGGAKLFF.

The V and J genes are TRBV3-1 (or the pseudogene TRBV3-2) and TRBJ2-1; TRBD2 matches at 7 bases. Unmatched junction bases numbered 7, after V lost 2 bases and J lost 6 bases. The germline CDR1 and CDR2 sequences are LGHDT and YNNKEL (reference sequence). The CDR3 contains 15 residues. The CDR3 nucleotides are TGTGCCAGCAGCCAACGAGGGGCTAGCGGCAATGAGCAGTTCTTC. Protein: CASSQRGASGNEQFF.

J is TRBJ1-4 and V is TRBV6-5; D unclear. Trimming removed 8 bases at V and 5 bases at J, with 9 bases between. The CDR3 covers 12 residues. Germline CDR1 and CDR2: MNHEY and SVGAGI. The CDR3, as DNA: TGTGCCAGCTCCCCTAGAAATGAAAAACTGTTTTTT. Translating it yields CASSPRNEKLFF.

This chain uses TRBV3-1 (or the pseudogene TRBV3-2) with TRBJ1-2; TRBD1 matches 8 bases. The germline V gene has CDR1 LGHDT and CDR2 YNNKEL (reference sequence). The CDR3 contains 14 residues. J gave up 7 bases and V 0 bases, and 4 bases lay outside the gene matches. CDR3 sequence reads: CASSQDYRGGGYTF. CDR3 sequence (DNA): TGTGCCAGCAGCCAAGACTACAGGGGGGGTGGCTACACCTTC.

This chain connects TRBV3-1 (or the pseudogene TRBV3-2) to TRBJ2-3; D is uncertain. This CDR3 contains 15 residues. CDR1 and CDR2 (germline): LGHDT, YNNKEL (reference sequence). V was cut by 4 bases and J by 9 bases, with 20 bases left in between. The chain's CDR3 is CASSRTPGWSETQYF. The CDR3 DNA is TGTGCCAGCAGCCGAACCCCCGGTTGGAGTGAGACGCAGTATTTT.

This clone showed up just a few times. The rearrangement joins TRBV5-1 to TRBJ2-1, with 10 bases fitting TRBD2. V was pared by 4 bases and J by 9 bases, with 10 bases of the junction left unmatched. CDR1 and CDR2 (germline): SGHRS, YFSETQ. The CDR3 sequence is 15 residues long. In DNA, the CDR3 is TGCGCCAGCAGCCCGCCGGGACTAGCGATTTTTGAGCAGTTCTTC. As protein: CASSPPGLAIFEQFF.

This chain links TRBV19 with TRBJ1-1, with D possibly matching TRBD1 (5 bases). V was pared by 3 bases and J by 0 bases, with 8 bases between. Looked up from germline, CDR1 is LNHDA and CDR2 is SQIVND (reference sequence). The CDR3 is 14 amino acids. The CDR3 reads CASSMGRLNTEAFF. For the CDR3, the DNA is TGTGCCAGTAGTATGGGGCGGTTGAACACTGAAGCTTTCTTT.

V usage is TRBV5-1 and J usage is TRBJ1-1; the D is unclear. V lost 1 base and J lost 3, with 7 bases in between. This CDR3 is built from 13 residues. Germline loops: CDR1 SGHRS, CDR2 YFSETQ. The CDR3 region has the DNA TGCGCCAGCAGCTTGACATCTGACACTGAAGCTTTCTTT. This translates into CASSLTSDTEAFF.

The rearrangement links TRBV30 to TRBJ1-4, with a tentative D call TRBD1 (5 bases). Germline CDR1 GTSNPN, CDR2 SVGIG (reference sequence). The CDR3 spans 17 residues. Deletions cut 0 bases from V and 0 bases from J, with 14 bases between. The CDR3 spells CAWSVPAGTTTNEKLFF. For the CDR3, the DNA is TGTGCCTGGAGTGTCCCGGCCGGGACTACAACTAATGAAAAACTGTTTTTT.

The sample holds one count of this clone. The V call is TRBV19, the J call TRBJ2-5; 7 bases agree with TRBD1. Germline V CDR1 and CDR2: LNHDA, SQIVND (reference sequence). The junction had 4 bases not matched to a gene; V was cut back by 1 base and J by 5 bases. This CDR3 spans 14 amino acids. CDR3 bases: TGTGCCAGTAGTATAGTGACAGGGATGGAGACCCAGTACTTC. This codes for CASSIVTGMETQYF.

The rearrangement joins TRBV12-5 to TRBJ2-5; D not certain. V lost 0 bases and J lost 4, with 3 bases in between. The CDR3 is 12 residues long. Per germline, CDR1 LGHNT and CDR2 FRNRAP. Here the CDR3 reads CASGLVLETQYF. DNA for the CDR3: TGTGCTAGTGGTTTGGTACTAGAGACCCAGTACTTC.

This CDR3 reads CASSSTDGSSTDTQYF. The CDR3 nucleotides read TGTGCCAGCAGCTCTACCGATGGGAGCTCCACAGATACGCAGTATTTT. The rearrangement links TRBV11-2 to TRBJ2-3; D is possibly TRBD2 (5 bases). V gave up 4 bases and J gave up 2 bases, with 16 bases separating them. Germline V lookup: CDR1 SGHAT, CDR2 FQNNGV. This CDR3 is 16 amino acids long.